The source of this TCR beta chain is a study of response to subunit inactivated influenza vaccine. TCRdb passed the RT-PCR reads through MiXCR, listing each CDR3 protein once. The data show 500,000 to 550,000 distinct CDR3 sequences, with roughly 25% seen just once and roughly 2.8% held by the top ten. CDR1 is DFQATT, CDR2 SNEGSKA, per germline (reference sequence). CDR3 length: 14 residues. The V gene end was trimmed by 0 bases and the J gene end by 9 bases; junction bases not matched to a gene: 9. These data are also associated with another study on T cells expressing NK-cell markers. That work states: As the method of synthesis, 5'RACE template switching with UMIs yielded TCR beta cDNA.

Here the sequenced sample was CD4+ T cells sorted from PBMCs, taken 11 to 12 days after vaccination. This TCR came from a man in his forties or fifties who received an inactivated influenza vaccine. The chain couples TRBV20-1 to TRBJ2-7, with TRBD1 matching over 9 bases. The CDR3: CSARDLGQGIGQYF. In nucleotides, the CDR3 is TGCAGTGCTAGAGATTTAGGACAGGGGATTGGGCAGTACTTC.